This T cell receptor beta chain was identified during a study of identical twins. Study-level points and caveats: In beta out-of-frame sequences, the excess sharing between twins was weaker. In cord blood, abundant beta clonotypes had fewer insertions; memory showed no trend.

Remarks on this clonotype: Its specificity is not known.

TCRdb reprocessed the 5' RACE reads with MiXCR, giving one entry per CDR3 protein. The table has hundreds of thousands of distinct CDR3 sequences, over 12% seen once. The sequence was obtained from a woman younger than 30 in good health. Material for sequencing was memory (CD45RO+) T cells sorted from blood.

The CDR3 spells CASTRAIHTEAFF. The CDR3 nucleotides read TGTGCCAGCACCCGAGCGATTCACACTGAAGCTTTCTTT. This chain uses TRBV2 with TRBJ1-1; no firm D call. V was shortened by 7 bases and J by 3 bases, with 12 bases between the two germline ends. The length of the CDR3 is 13 residues. Germline V gene sequence: CDR1 SNHLY, CDR2 FYNNEI.